The source of this TCR beta chain is a study of long-term antiretroviral therapy in people with HIV. Findings and caveats of the study: Post-ART, diversity grew, though it stayed under transplant donor control levels. Regardless of time point, clones expanded before ART dominated the repertoire.

immunoSEQ v3.0 was run at survey level. Libraries were prepared by immunoSEQ multiplex PCR; TCRdb keeps only in-frame clonotypes and omits some of them. The data show under 20,000 clones, less than 95% seen once. J gave up 6 bases and V 2 bases, and 4 bases lay outside the gene matches. There are 15 residues in the CDR3. In germline, CDR1 is MNHNS, CDR2 SASEGT. A note on this clone: Its antigen is unknown.

The gene calls are TRBV6-1 and TRBJ2-3, with 11 bases matching TRBD2. This TCR derives from a woman aged 45-65 years with HIV. This specimen was unsorted PBMCs, taken roughly 6.2 years after starting antiretroviral therapy. CDR3 sequence: CASSERSSGRDTQYF. In DNA form, the CDR3 reads TGTGCCAGCAGTGAAAGGTCTAGCGGGAGGGATACGCAGTATTTT.